One sample yielded the 9 T cell receptor beta chains listed below, sequenced in a study of cytomegalovirus exposure and HLA in healthy donors. With 60 Vbeta and 13 Jbeta primers, the PCR was carried out. Repertoires were generated with immunoSEQ multiplex PCR, while TCRdb's copy carries only in-frame clones and drops some. Found here are around 170,000 clones, approximately 85% of them singletons; the top ten hold roughly 0.75%. Sequencing was done on a sample of PBMCs. Receptors were obtained from a woman aged 18-29 years in good health and CMV-seronegative.

This chain uses TRBV19 with TRBJ1-2; tentatively, D is TRBD1 (5 bases). The V end lost 3 bases, the J end lost 3 bases, and 8 bases lay between the germline ends. The CDR3 has 13 amino acids. Per the germline V gene, CDR1 is LNHDA and CDR2 is SQIVND (reference sequence). CDR3 in amino acids: CASSIAQDYGYTF. The CDR3 nucleotides read TGTGCCAGTAGTATTGCACAGGACTATGGCTACACCTTC.

This chain joins TRBV5-1 and TRBJ2-5; D is possibly TRBD2 (5 bases). Germline V gene lookup returns CDR1 SGHRS and CDR2 YFSETQ. The CDR3 is made up of 14 amino acids. Trimming pared 4 bases from V and 0 bases from J, leaving 10 bases between. The chain's CDR3 is CASSGRTDQETQYF. For the CDR3, the DNA is TGCGCCAGCAGCGGTCGGACTGACCAAGAGACCCAGTACTTC.

This clone was detected only once. This chain joins TRBV18 and TRBJ1-1, with a possible D match to TRBD1 (5 bases). The germline CDR1 and CDR2 sequences are KGHSH and LQKENI. V was clipped by 6 bases and J by 0 bases, with 14 bases between them. This CDR3 spans 15 amino acids. The CDR3 protein is CASSLGAELNTEAFF. The CDR3 bases are TGTGCCAGCTCCCTTGGGGCGGAACTGAACACTGAAGCTTTCTTT.

This chain connects TRBV27 to TRBJ2-1; TRBD2 agrees at 11 bases. The CDR3 is made up of 16 amino acids. V lost 3 bases to trimming and J lost 7 bases; unmatched junction nucleotides: 8. CDR1 is MNHEY, CDR2 SMNVEV, per germline (reference sequence). DNA for the CDR3: TGTGCCAGCAGTTTTCGACTAGCGGGGATGTTAAATGAGCAGTTCTTC. Protein product: CASSFRLAGMLNEQFF.

The gene calls are TRBV7-2 and TRBJ2-5; D perhaps matches TRBD2 (5 bases). The CDR3 extends over 15 amino acids. V lost 3 bases and J lost 5, with 16 bases in between. Germline CDR1 reads SGHTA; CDR2 reads FQGNSA. CDR3 residues: CASSFWRRRGETQYF. The CDR3 nucleotides are TGTGCCAGCAGCTTTTGGCGCCGGAGAGGGGAGACCCAGTACTTC. The entire variable domain, with the rest obtained from reference TRBV7-2 and TRBJ2-5, is as follows: GAGVSQSPSNKVTEKGKDVELRCDPISGHTALYWYRQSLGQGLEFLIYFQGNSAPDKSGLPSDRFSAERTGGSVSTLTIQRTQQEDSAVYLCASSFWRRRGETQYFGPGTRLLVL.

The chain has TRBV12-5 and TRBJ2-7; D is perhaps TRBD1 (6 bases). CDR1 is LGHNT, CDR2 FRNRAP, per germline. V lost 7 bases and J 2 bases, leaving 15 bases between the germline ends. The CDR3 sequence is 14 residues long. CDR3 DNA sequence: TGTGCTAGTGCCCGGGACAATTGGGCCTACGAGCAGTACTTC. It codes for CASARDNWAYEQYF. The whole variable domain, remainder taken from reference TRBV12-5 and TRBJ2-7, is DARVTQTPRHKVTEMGQEVTMRCQPILGHNTVFWYRQTMMQGLELLAYFRNRAPLDDSGMPKDRFSAEMPDATLATLKIQPSEPRDSAVYFCASARDNWAYEQYFGPGTRLTVT.

This chain joins TRBV5-4 and TRBJ2-7; 7 bases align to TRBD1. Germline CDR1 is SGHNT and CDR2 is YYREEE (reference sequence). Germline trimming cut 4 bases from V and 5 bases from J; bases unmatched to any gene: 12. The CDR3 has 15 residues. This CDR3 reads CASSQRQGKSHEQYF. The DNA for the CDR3 is TGTGCCAGCAGCCAGCGACAGGGAAAGTCGCACGAGCAGTACTTC.

This clone was counted only a few times. The chain recombines TRBV28 with TRBJ1-4, with D possibly matching TRBD1 (5 bases). The V gene lost 5 bases and the J gene lost 8 bases, with 18 bases spanning the gap. This CDR3 is 15 amino acids long. Germline CDR1 MDHEN, CDR2 SYDVKM. The CDR3 loop is CASSEWRGRREKLFF. CDR3 DNA: TGTGCCAGCAGTGAGTGGAGGGGCCGGAGAGAAAAACTGTTTTTT.

The gene calls are TRBV11-3 and TRBJ2-3; D is undetermined. The germline V gene encodes CDR1 SGHNT and CDR2 YENEEA. The CDR3 loop spans 13 amino acids. Trimming took 1 base from V and 1 from J, leaving 3 bases between them. The CDR3, as DNA: TGTGCCAGCAGCTTAGCAGGCACAGATACGCAGTATTTT. Translated: CASSLAGTDTQYF. Based on the CDR3 plus reference TRBV11-3 and TRBJ2-3, the full variable domain is EAGVVQSPRYKIIEKKQPVAFWCNPISGHNTLYWYLQNLGQGPELLIRYENEEAVDDSQLPKDRFSAERLKGVDSTLKIQPAELGDSAVYLCASSLAGTDTQYFGPGTRLTVL.